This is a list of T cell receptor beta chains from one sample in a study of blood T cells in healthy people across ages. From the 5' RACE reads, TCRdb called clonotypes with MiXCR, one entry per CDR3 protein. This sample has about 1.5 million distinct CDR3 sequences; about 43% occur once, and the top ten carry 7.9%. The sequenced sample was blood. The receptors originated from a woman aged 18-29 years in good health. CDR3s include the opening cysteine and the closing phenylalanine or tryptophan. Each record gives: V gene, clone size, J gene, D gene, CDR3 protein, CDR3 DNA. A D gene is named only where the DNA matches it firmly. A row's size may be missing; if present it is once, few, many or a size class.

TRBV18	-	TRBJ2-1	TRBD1	CASSPPNRGAYNEQFF	TGTGCCAGCTCACCACCTAACAGGGGAGCCTACAATGAGCAGTTCTTC
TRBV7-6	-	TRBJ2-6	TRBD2	CASSALAGTSGANVLTF	TGTGCCAGCAGCGCCCTAGCGGGCACCTCTGGGGCCAACGTCCTGACTTTC
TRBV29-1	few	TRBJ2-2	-	CSVEMTERSGELFF	TGCAGCGTTGAAATGACAGAGCGGAGCGGGGAGCTGTTTTTT
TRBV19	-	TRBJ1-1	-	CASSRSGQSNTEAFF	TGTGCCAGTAGTCGTTCTGGACAATCGAACACTGAAGCTTTCTTT
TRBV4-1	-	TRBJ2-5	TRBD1	CASSPRYGQGLGETQYF	TGCGCCAGCAGCCCCCGCTACGGACAGGGGTTGGGAGAGACCCAGTACTTC
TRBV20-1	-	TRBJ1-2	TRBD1	CSVTGTGRYYGYTF	TGCAGTGTAACCGGGACAGGGCGTTACTATGGCTACACCTTC
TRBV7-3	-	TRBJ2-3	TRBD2	CASSIESGGDTDTQYF	TGTGCCAGCAGCATAGAGAGCGGGGGGGACACAGATACGCAGTATTTT
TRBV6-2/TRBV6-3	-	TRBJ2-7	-	CASSPSGGNGEQYF	TGTGCCAGCAGCCCCTCCGGCGGGAACGGCGAGCAGTACTTC
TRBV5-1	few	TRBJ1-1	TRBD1	CASSLGQGAEAFF	TGTGCCAGCAGCTTGGGACAGGGGGCTGAAGCTTTCTTT
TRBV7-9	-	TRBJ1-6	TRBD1	CASSGTGLNNSPLHF	TGTGCCAGCAGCGGGACAGGGTTAAATAATTCACCCCTCCACTTT
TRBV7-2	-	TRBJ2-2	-	CASSFRISGELFF	TGTGCCAGCAGCTTCCGGATATCCGGGGAGCTGTTTTTT
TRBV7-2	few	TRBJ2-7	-	CASSFHRLYEQYF	TGTGCCAGCAGCTTTCACCGACTTTACGAGCAGTACTTC
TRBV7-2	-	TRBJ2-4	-	CASSLSVLLAKNIQYF	TGTGCCAGCAGCTTATCCGTGCTCTTAGCCAAAAACATTCAGTACTTC
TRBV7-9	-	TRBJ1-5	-	CASSLEGHPSNQPQHF	TGTGCCAGCAGCTTGGAAGGACACCCTAGCAATCAGCCCCAGCATTTT
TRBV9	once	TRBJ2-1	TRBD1	CASSGPGQGSDEQFF	TGTGCCAGCAGCGGTCCGGGACAGGGTTCGGACGAGCAGTTCTTC
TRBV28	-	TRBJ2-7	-	CASSQRAGLSYEQYF	TGTGCCAGCAGCCAACGGGCAGGTCTTTCCTACGAGCAGTACTTC
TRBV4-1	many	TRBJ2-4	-	CASSQYSGQLLAKNIQYF	TGCGCCAGCAGCCAATATTCCGGGCAGCTACTAGCCAAAAACATTCAGTACTTC
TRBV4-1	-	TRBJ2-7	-	CASSQEDAYEQYF	TGCGCCAGCAGCCAGGAAGATGCCTACGAGCAGTACTTC
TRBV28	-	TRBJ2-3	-	CASSLPHGNGGTQYF	TGTGCCAGCAGTTTACCACATGGCAACGGAGGTACGCAGTATTTT
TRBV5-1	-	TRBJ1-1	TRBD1	CASSLSQGRETEAFF	TGCGCCAGCAGCTTGTCACAGGGGAGGGAAACTGAAGCTTTCTTT
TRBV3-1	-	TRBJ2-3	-	CASSQGRWRGAFADTQYF	TGTGCCAGCAGCCAAGGCCGTTGGAGAGGGGCTTTCGCAGATACGCAGTATTTT
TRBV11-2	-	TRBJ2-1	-	CASSLTTGPNEQFF	TGTGCCAGCAGCTTAACCACAGGGCCCAATGAGCAGTTCTTC
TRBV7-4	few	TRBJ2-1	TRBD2	CASSLAGRLAGYNEQFF	TGTGCCAGCAGCTTAGCGGGTCGACTAGCGGGGTACAATGAGCAGTTCTTC
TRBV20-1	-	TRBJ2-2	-	CSARELRGSGELFF	TGCAGTGCTAGAGAACTTCGGGGATCCGGGGAGCTGTTTTTT
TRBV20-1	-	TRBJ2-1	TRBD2	CSALAGGTCEQFF	TGCAGTGCCCTAGCGGGGGGTACATGTGAGCAGTTCTTC
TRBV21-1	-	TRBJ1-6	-	CTSGRQGRPPLHF	TGTACCAGCGGAAGACAGGGTAGGCCACCCCTCCACTTT
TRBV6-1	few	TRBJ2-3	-	CASRSLRLPSTDTQYF	TGTGCCAGCAGGAGTTTGCGTCTACCTAGCACAGATACGCAGTATTTT
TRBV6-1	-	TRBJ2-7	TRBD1	CASSGGGTGSYEQYF	TGTGCCAGCAGTGGGGGGGGGACAGGGTCCTACGAGCAGTACTTC
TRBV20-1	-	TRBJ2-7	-	CSACPAPTATYEQYF	TGCAGTGCTTGTCCGGCCCCTACCGCCACCTACGAGCAGTACTTC
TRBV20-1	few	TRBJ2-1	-	CSAAGGDRNYNEQFF	TGCAGTGCTGCCGGGGGTGACCGGAACTACAATGAGCAGTTCTTC
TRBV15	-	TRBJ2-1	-	CATSREYEYTWADEQFF	TGTGCCACCAGCAGAGAATATGAATATACTTGGGCCGATGAGCAGTTCTTC
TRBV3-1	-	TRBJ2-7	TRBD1	CASSHGSTGVEQYF	TGTGCCAGCAGCCATGGGTCTACAGGGGTCGAGCAGTACTTC
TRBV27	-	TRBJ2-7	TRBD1	CASTFKGQLHYEQYF	TGTGCCAGCACATTCAAGGGACAGCTCCACTACGAGCAGTACTTC
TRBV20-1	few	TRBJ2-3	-	CSATRDSTDTQYF	TGCAGTGCTACTCGGGACAGCACAGATACGCAGTATTTT
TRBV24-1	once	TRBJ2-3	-	CATGSGLGTDTQYF	TGTGCCACCGGATCCGGCCTAGGGACAGATACGCAGTATTTT
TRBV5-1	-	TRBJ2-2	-	CASSGGTDTGELFF	TGCGCCAGCAGCGGGGGGACAGACACCGGGGAGCTGTTTTTT
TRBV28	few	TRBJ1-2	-	CASSYSGVSAGDYGYTF	TGTGCCAGCAGTTATTCGGGGGTTAGTGCCGGGGACTATGGCTACACCTTC
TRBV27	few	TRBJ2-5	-	CASSLQGRYQETQYF	TGTGCCAGCAGTTTACAGGGGAGGTACCAAGAGACCCAGTACTTC
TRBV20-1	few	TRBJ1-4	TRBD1	CSAHRGTGNEKLFF	TGCAGTGCCCACCGAGGGACAGGGAATGAAAAACTGTTTTTT
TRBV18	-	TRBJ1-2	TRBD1	CASSPVTGGGGCTF	TGTGCCAGCTCACCCGTGACAGGGGGCGGTGGCTGCACCTTC